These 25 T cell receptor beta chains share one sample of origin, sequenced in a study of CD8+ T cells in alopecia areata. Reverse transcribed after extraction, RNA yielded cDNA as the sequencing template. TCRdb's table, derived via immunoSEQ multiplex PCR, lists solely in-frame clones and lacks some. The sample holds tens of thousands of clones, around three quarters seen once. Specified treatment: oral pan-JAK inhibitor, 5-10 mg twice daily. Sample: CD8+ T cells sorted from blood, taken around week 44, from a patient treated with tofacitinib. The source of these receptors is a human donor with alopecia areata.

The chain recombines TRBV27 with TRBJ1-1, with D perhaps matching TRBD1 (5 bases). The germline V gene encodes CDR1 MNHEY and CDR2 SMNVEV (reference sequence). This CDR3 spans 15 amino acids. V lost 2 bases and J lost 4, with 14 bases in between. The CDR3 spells CASSLMQGSGTEAFF. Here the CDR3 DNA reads TGTGCCAGCAGTTTAATGCAGGGATCGGGCACTGAAGCTTTCTTT.

The CDR3 is CASSVGNSNQPQHF. CDR3 nucleotide sequence: TGTGCCAGCAGCGTCGGAAATAGCAATCAGCCCCAGCATTTT. V usage is TRBV9 and J usage is TRBJ1-5; D gene uncertain. From germline, CDR1 is SGDLS and CDR2 YYNGEE. Trimming took off 2 bases at V and 0 bases at J, with 6 bases between the two ends. The CDR3 totals 14 residues.

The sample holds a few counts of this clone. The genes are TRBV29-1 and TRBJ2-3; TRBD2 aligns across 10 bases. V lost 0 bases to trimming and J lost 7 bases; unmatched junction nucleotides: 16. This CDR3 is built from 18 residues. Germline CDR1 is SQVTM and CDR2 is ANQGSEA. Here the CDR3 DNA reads TGCAGCGTTGAAGACGAGGAGGCTAGCGGGGGCGTCGGGTATACGCAGTATTTT. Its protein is CSVEDEEASGGVGYTQYF.

In nucleotides, the CDR3 is TGCAGCGCCTCAGAGCGAGCGAGCACCGGGGAGCTGTTTTTT. Its translation is CSASERASTGELFF. The chain has TRBV29-1 and TRBJ2-2; no clear D gene. CDR1 is SQVTM, CDR2 ANQGSEA, per germline. Trimming left V 7 bases short and J 4 bases short, with 16 bases between. The CDR3 loop spans 14 amino acids.

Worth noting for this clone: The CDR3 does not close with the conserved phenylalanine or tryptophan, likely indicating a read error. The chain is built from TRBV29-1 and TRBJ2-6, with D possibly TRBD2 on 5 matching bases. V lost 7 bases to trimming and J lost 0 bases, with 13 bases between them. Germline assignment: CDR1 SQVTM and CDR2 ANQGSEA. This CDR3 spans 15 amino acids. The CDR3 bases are TGCAGCGCCCGAGCGGAGGACTCTGGGGCCAACGTCCTGACTTCC. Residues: CSARAEDSGANVLTS.

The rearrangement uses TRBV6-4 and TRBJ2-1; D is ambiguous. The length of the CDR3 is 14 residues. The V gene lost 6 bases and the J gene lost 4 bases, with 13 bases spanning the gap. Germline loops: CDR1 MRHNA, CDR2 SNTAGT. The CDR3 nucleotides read TGTGCCAGCAGGCCCCGGCTAGATTACAATGAGCAGTTCTTC. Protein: CASRPRLDYNEQFF.

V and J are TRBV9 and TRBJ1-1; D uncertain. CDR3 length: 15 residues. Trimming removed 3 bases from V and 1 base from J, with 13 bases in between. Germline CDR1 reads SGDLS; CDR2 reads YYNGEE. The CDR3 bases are TGTGCCAGCAGCGAGGGCAAGGGAAGGAACACTGAAGCTTTCTTT. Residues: CASSEGKGRNTEAFF. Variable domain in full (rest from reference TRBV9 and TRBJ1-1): DSGVTQTPKHLITATGQRVTLRCSPRSGDLSVYWYQQSLDQGLQFLIQYYNGEERAKGNILERFSAQQFPDLHSELNLSSLELGDSALYFCASSEGKGRNTEAFFGQGTRLTVV.

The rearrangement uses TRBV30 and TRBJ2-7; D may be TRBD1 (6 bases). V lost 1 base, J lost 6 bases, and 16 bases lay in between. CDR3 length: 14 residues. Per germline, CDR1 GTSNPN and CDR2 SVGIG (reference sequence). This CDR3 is CAWSDGTTLGEQYF. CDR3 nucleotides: TGTGCCTGGAGTGATGGGACAACCCTAGGCGAGCAGTACTTC.

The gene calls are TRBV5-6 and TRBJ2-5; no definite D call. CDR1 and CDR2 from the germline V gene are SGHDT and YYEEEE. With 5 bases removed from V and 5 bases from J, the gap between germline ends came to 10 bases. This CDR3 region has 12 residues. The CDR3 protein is CASSWNEETQYF. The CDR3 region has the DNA TGTGCCAGCAGTTGGAACGAGGAGACCCAGTACTTC.

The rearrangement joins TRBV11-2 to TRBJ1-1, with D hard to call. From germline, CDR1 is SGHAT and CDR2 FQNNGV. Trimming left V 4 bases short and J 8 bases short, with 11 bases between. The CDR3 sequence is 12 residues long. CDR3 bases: TGTGCCAGCAGCTCCCTGCGTGTAGAAGCTTTCTTT. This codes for CASSSLRVEAFF.

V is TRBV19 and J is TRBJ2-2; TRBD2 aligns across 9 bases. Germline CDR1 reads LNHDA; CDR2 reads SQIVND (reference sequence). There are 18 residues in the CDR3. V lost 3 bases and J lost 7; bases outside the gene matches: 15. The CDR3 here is CASSIWLSGGSPGGELFF. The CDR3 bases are TGTGCCAGTAGTATCTGGTTGAGCGGGGGGTCGCCTGGCGGGGAGCTGTTTTTT.

The CDR3 nucleotides read TGCAGCGTTGACCCCAAAGCGGGCCCTACAGATACGCAGTATTTT. Residues: CSVDPKAGPTDTQYF. V gene TRBV29-1 combines with J gene TRBJ2-3; tentative D call: TRBD2 (6 bases). Germline loops: CDR1 SQVTM, CDR2 ANQGSEA. This CDR3 contains 15 residues. V gave up 3 bases and J gave up 3 bases, with 16 bases separating them.

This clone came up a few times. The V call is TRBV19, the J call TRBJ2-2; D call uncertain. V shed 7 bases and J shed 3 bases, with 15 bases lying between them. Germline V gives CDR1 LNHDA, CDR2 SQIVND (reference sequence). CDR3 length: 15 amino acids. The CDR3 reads CASKDGGAYTGELFF. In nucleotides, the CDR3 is TGTGCCAGTAAAGATGGCGGCGCCTACACCGGGGAGCTGTTTTTT.

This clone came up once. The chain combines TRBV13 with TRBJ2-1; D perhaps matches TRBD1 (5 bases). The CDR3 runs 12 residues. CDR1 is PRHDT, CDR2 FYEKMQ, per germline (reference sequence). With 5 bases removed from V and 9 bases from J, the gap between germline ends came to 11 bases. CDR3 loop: CASSANRGEQFF. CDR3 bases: TGTGCCAGCAGCGCCAATAGGGGTGAGCAGTTCTTC.

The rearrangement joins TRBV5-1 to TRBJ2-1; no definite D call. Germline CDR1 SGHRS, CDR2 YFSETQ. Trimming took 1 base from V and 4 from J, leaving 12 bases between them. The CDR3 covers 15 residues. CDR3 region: CASSLSAGRYNEQFF. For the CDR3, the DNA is TGCGCCAGCAGCTTGTCGGCAGGAAGGTACAATGAGCAGTTCTTC. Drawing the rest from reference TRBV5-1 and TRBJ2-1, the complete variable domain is KAGVTQTPRYLIKTRGQQVTLSCSPISGHRSVSWYQQTPGQGLQFLFEYFSETQRNKGNFPGRFSGRQFSNSRSEMNVSTLELGDSALYLCASSLSAGRYNEQFFGPGTRLTVL.

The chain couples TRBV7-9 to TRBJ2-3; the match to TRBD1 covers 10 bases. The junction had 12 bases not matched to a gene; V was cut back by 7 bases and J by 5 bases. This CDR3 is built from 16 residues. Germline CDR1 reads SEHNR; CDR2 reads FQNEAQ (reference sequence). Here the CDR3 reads CASTRRGTGEIDTQYF. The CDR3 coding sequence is TGTGCCAGCACCCGACGGGGGACAGGGGAAATAGATACGCAGTATTTT.

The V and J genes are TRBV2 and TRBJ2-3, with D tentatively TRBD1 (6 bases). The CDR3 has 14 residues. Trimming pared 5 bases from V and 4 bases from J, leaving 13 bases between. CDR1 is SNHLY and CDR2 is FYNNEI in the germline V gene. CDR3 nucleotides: TGTGCCAGCAGTACCGGACAGCCCGCAGATACGCAGTATTTT. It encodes CASSTGQPADTQYF.

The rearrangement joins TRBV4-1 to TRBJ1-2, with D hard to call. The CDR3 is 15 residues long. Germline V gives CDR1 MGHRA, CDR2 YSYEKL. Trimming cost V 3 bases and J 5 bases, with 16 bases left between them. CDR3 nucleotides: TGCGCCAGCAGCCAGTCACAGTCAACTCAGTATGGCTACACCTTC. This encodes CASSQSQSTQYGYTF.

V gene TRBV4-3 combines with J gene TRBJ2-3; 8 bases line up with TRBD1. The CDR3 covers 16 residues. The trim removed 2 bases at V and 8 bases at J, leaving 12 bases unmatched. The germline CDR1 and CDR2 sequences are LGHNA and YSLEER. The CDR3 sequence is CASSQYTGGFEGTQYF. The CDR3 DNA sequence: TGCGCCAGCAGCCAATACACAGGGGGTTTTGAGGGTACGCAGTATTTT.

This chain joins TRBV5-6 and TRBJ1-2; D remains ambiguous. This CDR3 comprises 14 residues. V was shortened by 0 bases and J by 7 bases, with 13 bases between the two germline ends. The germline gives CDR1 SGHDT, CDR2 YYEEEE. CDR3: CASSLEVGSLGYTF. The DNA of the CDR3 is TGTGCCAGCAGCTTGGAAGTAGGGTCTCTTGGCTACACCTTC.

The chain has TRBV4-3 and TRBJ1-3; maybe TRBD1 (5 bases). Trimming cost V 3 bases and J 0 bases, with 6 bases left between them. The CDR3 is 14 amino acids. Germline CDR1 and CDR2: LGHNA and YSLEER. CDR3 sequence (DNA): TGCGCCAGCAGCCAGGGGACCTCTGGAAACACCATATATTTT. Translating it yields CASSQGTSGNTIYF.

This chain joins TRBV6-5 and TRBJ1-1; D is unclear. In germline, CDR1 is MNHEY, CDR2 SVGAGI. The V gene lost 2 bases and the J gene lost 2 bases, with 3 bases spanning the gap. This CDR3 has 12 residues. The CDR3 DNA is TGTGCCAGCAGTTACCATAACACTGAAGCTTTCTTT. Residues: CASSYHNTEAFF.

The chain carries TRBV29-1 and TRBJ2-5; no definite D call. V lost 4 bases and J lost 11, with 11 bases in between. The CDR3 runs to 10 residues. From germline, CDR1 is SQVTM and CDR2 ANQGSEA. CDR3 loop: CSVVIGEQYF. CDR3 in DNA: TGCAGCGTTGTCATAGGTGAGCAGTACTTC.

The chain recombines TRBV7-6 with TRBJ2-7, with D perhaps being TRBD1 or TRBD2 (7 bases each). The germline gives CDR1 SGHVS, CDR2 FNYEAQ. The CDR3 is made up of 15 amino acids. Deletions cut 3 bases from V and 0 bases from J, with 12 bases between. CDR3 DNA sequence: TGTGCCAGCAGCTTCGGGGAGGGGGCCTCCTACGAGCAGTACTTC. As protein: CASSFGEGASYEQYF.

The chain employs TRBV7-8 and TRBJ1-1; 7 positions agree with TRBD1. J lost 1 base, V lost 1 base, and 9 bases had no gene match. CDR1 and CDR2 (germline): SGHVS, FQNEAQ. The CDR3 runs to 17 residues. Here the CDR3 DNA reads TGTGCCAGCAGCTTAGGCCGGGCCCAGGGGGAGAACACTGAAGCTTTCTTT. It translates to CASSLGRAQGENTEAFF.